This is a list of T cell receptor beta chains from one sample in a study of CD8 T cells in ankylosing spondylitis. TCRdb used MiXCR to reprocess the 5' RACE reads, holding one entry per CDR3 protein. The sample holds 500,000 to 650,000 distinct CDR3 sequences, under 5.5% seen once. The sample taken for sequencing was blood, either unsorted or a sorted T cell fraction (not recorded which). The receptor source for this set is a male donor with ankylosing spondylitis. Both conserved end residues are part of each CDR3. The order of the fields is V gene, D gene, J gene, clone size, CDR3 protein, CDR3 DNA. A D gene is named only where the DNA matches it firmly. Rows may omit the clone size; those that give it use once, few, many or a size class.

TRBV12-3/TRBV12-4	TRBD2	TRBJ2-3	many	CASSGLGSGGFTDTQYF	TGTGCCAGCAGTGGCCTAGGTAGCGGGGGGTTCACAGATACGCAGTATTTT
TRBV15	TRBD2	TRBJ2-7	NA	CATSRDRVSGGSYEQYF	TGTGCCACCAGCAGAGATCGGGTTAGCGGGGGCTCCTACGAGCAGTACTTC
TRBV28	NA	TRBJ2-1	many	CASRNRRTYRTTYNEQFF	TGTGCCAGCAGGAACCGGAGGACTTACAGGACGACCTACAATGAGCAGTTCTTC
TRBV12-3/TRBV12-4	TRBD1	TRBJ1-4	many	CASSLDRGREKLFF	TGTGCCAGCAGCCTTGACAGGGGACGGGAAAAACTGTTTTTT
TRBV5-1	TRBD1	TRBJ1-1	NA	CASSWGTGLNTEAFF	TGCGCCAGCAGCTGGGGGACAGGACTGAACACTGAAGCTTTCTTT
TRBV3-1	NA	TRBJ2-5	many	CASSQVPLWETQYF	TGTGCCAGCAGCCAAGTTCCTTTGTGGGAGACCCAGTACTTC
TRBV7-8	NA	TRBJ1-2	many	CASSPLGGYTF	TGTGCCAGCAGCCCCTTAGGTGGCTACACCTTC
TRBV13	TRBD1	TRBJ2-2	many	CASSISGTGVRGPISNTGELFF	TGTGCCAGCAGCATATCCGGGACAGGGGTTCGGGGGCCGATTTCGAACACCGGGGAGCTGTTTTTT
TRBV20-1	NA	TRBJ1-2	many	CSASRRGQFYGYTF	TGCAGTGCTAGTCGCCGTGGACAGTTCTATGGCTACACCTTC
TRBV18	TRBD2	TRBJ2-1	few	CASSSGTSGGHEQFF	TGTGCCAGCTCATCCGGGACTAGCGGGGGTCATGAGCAGTTCTTC
TRBV28	NA	TRBJ2-3	many	CASSSGLPNF	TGTGCCAGCAGCTCGGGACTGCCAAATTTT
TRBV5-6	NA	TRBJ1-1	many	CASSDNLGTEAFF	TGTGCCAGCAGCGATAACTTGGGGACTGAAGCTTTCTTT
TRBV12-3/TRBV12-4	NA	TRBJ2-1	many	CASSITRYNEQFF	TGTGCCAGCAGTATAACTAGATACAATGAGCAGTTCTTC
TRBV4-2	NA	TRBJ2-3	many	CASSQDREDTQYF	TGTGCCAGCAGCCAAGATCGGGAAGATACGCAGTATTTT
TRBV5-1	TRBD2	TRBJ2-1	many	CASSSGLAGVIYNEQFF	TGCGCCAGCAGCTCGGGACTAGCGGGAGTAATTTACAATGAGCAGTTCTTC
TRBV10-3	NA	TRBJ1-5	many	CAISESRLQPQHF	TGTGCCATCAGTGAGTCACGACTCCAGCCCCAGCATTTT
TRBV7-9	TRBD1	TRBJ2-3	many	CASSLDRGIPSTDTQYF	TGTGCCAGCAGCTTGGACAGGGGAATCCCCAGCACAGATACGCAGTATTTT
TRBV10-3	TRBD2	TRBJ2-7	many	CATTLAGGPGEQYF	TGTGCCACCACTCTAGCGGGAGGCCCGGGGGAGCAGTACTTC
TRBV5-1	TRBD2	TRBJ2-3	many	CASSPMGRAGVTDTQYF	TGCGCCAGCAGCCCGATGGGCAGGGCGGGAGTCACAGATACGCAGTATTTT
TRBV24-1	NA	TRBJ2-2	many	CATSDWKTGELFF	TGTGCCACCAGTGATTGGAAAACCGGGGAGCTGTTTTTT
TRBV12-3/TRBV12-4	NA	TRBJ1-5	few	CASSPTGQGNQPQHF	TGTGCCAGCAGTCCCACAGGGCAAGGCAATCAGCCCCAGCATTTT
TRBV4-3	NA	TRBJ1-6	many	CASSQERDASPLHF	TGCGCCAGCAGCCAGGAGCGGGACGCTTCACCCCTCCACTTT
TRBV10-2	NA	TRBJ2-1	many	CASSEAVMGDEQFF	TGCGCCAGCAGTGAGGCGGTAATGGGCGATGAGCAGTTCTTC
TRBV5-1	TRBD2	TRBJ2-7	few	CASSFSGASPYEQYF	TGCGCCAGCAGCTTTAGCGGGGCTAGCCCCTACGAGCAGTACTTC
TRBV27	NA	TRBJ1-2	many	CASRPRGGVDYGYTF	TGTGCCAGCAGGCCTCGGGGGGGTGTCGACTATGGCTACACCTTC
TRBV29-1	NA	TRBJ2-1	many	CSVDWSYNEQFF	TGCAGCGTTGATTGGTCATACAATGAGCAGTTCTTC
TRBV20-1	NA	TRBJ2-3	many	CSAPLRPSTDTQYF	TGCAGTGCTCCGCTTCGTCCGAGCACAGATACGCAGTATTTT
TRBV14	NA	TRBJ1-6	few	CASSPRDWYSPLHF	TGTGCCAGCAGCCCCAGGGACTGGTATTCACCCCTCCACTTT
TRBV7-9	NA	TRBJ2-7	many	CASSPLREYEQYF	TGTGCCAGCAGCCCTCTAAGGGAATACGAGCAGTACTTC
TRBV12-3/TRBV12-4	NA	TRBJ2-1	many	CASSLEGLIRHNEQFF	TGTGCCAGCAGTTTAGAAGGGCTTATCCGTCACAATGAGCAGTTCTTC
TRBV7-6	NA	TRBJ1-1	many	CASSLEGQAGEAFF	TGTGCCAGCAGCTTAGAAGGGCAGGCCGGTGAAGCTTTCTTT
TRBV7-9	NA	TRBJ1-2	many	CASSYSAKRQNGYTF	TGTGCCAGCAGCTACAGTGCGAAGCGGCAGAATGGCTACACCTTC
TRBV27	NA	TRBJ1-1	many	CASSFGSLTEAFF	TGTGCCAGCAGTTTCGGGAGTCTCACTGAAGCTTTCTTT
TRBV6-5	NA	TRBJ1-1	many	CASTTRQAFF	TGTGCCAGCACCACAAGACAAGCTTTCTTT
TRBV4-2	NA	TRBJ2-7	many	CASSQEGDRYEQYF	TGTGCCAGCAGCCAAGAAGGGGACCGCTACGAGCAGTACTTC
TRBV12-3/TRBV12-4	NA	TRBJ2-7	many	CASSLIPFEQYF	TGTGCCAGCAGTTTAATTCCCTTCGAGCAGTACTTC
TRBV5-1	NA	TRBJ1-2	many	CASRGFAVDYGYTF	TGCGCCAGCAGGGGATTTGCGGTCGACTATGGCTACACCTTC
TRBV27	NA	TRBJ1-2	many	CASSLLGGPDGYTF	TGTGCCAGCAGTTTACTCGGGGGCCCTGATGGCTACACCTTC
TRBV7-2	NA	TRBJ2-5	few	CASSLGGGIQETQYF	TGTGCCAGCAGCTTAGGCGGCGGGATACAAGAGACCCAGTACTTC
TRBV7-2	NA	TRBJ2-1	many	CASSPRGAALIYNEQFF	TGTGCCAGCAGCCCACGAGGGGCGGCCCTAATCTACAATGAGCAGTTCTTC
TRBV4-3	NA	TRBJ2-2	many	CASSQDLRVAGELFF	TGCGCCAGCAGCCAAGATCTGAGGGTCGCCGGGGAGCTGTTTTTT
TRBV7-2	TRBD2	TRBJ2-3	many	CASSLTLAGGTDTQYF	TGTGCCAGCAGCTTGACCCTAGCGGGAGGCACAGATACGCAGTATTTT